These T cell receptor beta chains were read from a single sample in a study of regulatory T cells in long-lasting Graves disease. A single record per CDR3 protein comes from TCRdb applying MiXCR to the multiplex PCR reads. The profile covers over 500,000 distinct CDR3 sequences, with 16% appearing a single time and 15% to 20% taken by the ten largest. The same specimen was also included in a second study, on T cells in Graves' hyperthyroidism and ophthalmopathy.

The sample consisted of peripheral blood mononuclear cells (PBMCs), taken at new diagnosis, from a patient treated with antithyroid drugs. These receptors were taken from a woman aged 30 to 39 with Graves disease. The CDR3 runs from the conserved cysteine through the conserved F or W. Fields, in order: D gene, J gene, clone size, V gene, CDR3 protein, CDR3 DNA. A D gene is named only where the DNA matches it firmly. Only part of the rows carry a size: once, few, many, or a class if the clone is expanded.

>TRBD2|TRBJ2-1|.|TRBV6-4
CASSGGTSGDNEQFF
TGTGCCAGCAGTGGCGGGACTAGCGGGGATAATGAGCAGTTCTTC
>.|TRBJ1-4|few|TRBV4-2
CASSQGLWGTTNEKLFF
TGTGCCAGCAGCCAAGGTTTGTGGGGAACAACTAATGAAAAACTGTTTTTT
>.|TRBJ2-1|few|TRBV30
CAWDQDFPVGEQFF
TGTGCCTGGGACCAGGACTTCCCCGTTGGAGAGCAGTTCTTC
>.|TRBJ2-2|.|TRBV3-1
CASSPDIGELFF
TGTGCCAGCAGCCCGGACATCGGGGAGCTGTTTTTT
>TRBD2|TRBJ2-1|.|TRBV27
CASSSGRADNEQFF
TGTGCCAGCAGTTCCGGGAGGGCCGACAATGAGCAGTTCTTC
>.|TRBJ1-2|many|TRBV30
CAWSRQGSYGYTF
TGTGCCTGGAGTAGGCAGGGGAGTTATGGCTACACCTTC
>.|TRBJ1-1|many|TRBV11-2
CASSLGQGLIGAFF
TGTGCCAGCAGCTTGGGGCAGGGCCTCATTGGAGCTTTCTTT
>.|TRBJ2-1|few|TRBV2
CASKALMGGAYNEQFF
TGTGCCAGCAAGGCCCTGATGGGGGGAGCTTACAATGAGCAGTTCTTC
>TRBD2|TRBJ2-7|many|TRBV20-1
CSAGGLAGGPREQYF
TGCAGTGCTGGGGGACTAGCGGGAGGGCCGCGCGAGCAGTACTTC
>TRBD1|TRBJ2-2|few|TRBV28
CASCRQGGFTGELFF
TGTGCCAGCTGCAGACAGGGGGGTTTCACCGGGGAGCTGTTTTTT
>.|TRBJ2-7|many|TRBV20-1
CSARDRTEAISYEQYF
TGCAGTGCTAGAGATAGGACAGAGGCTATCTCCTACGAGCAGTACTTC
>TRBD2|TRBJ2-3|few|TRBV19
CASRRLAGDGTDTQYF
TGTGCCAGTAGGCGACTAGCGGGAGACGGTACAGATACGCAGTATTTT
>.|TRBJ1-1|many|TRBV30
CAWSVRLNTEAFF
TGTGCCTGGAGTGTACGTTTGAACACTGAAGCTTTCTTT
>.|TRBJ2-3|few|TRBV30
CAWSVRLAGDTQYF
TGTGCCTGGAGTGTAAGGCTAGCTGGCGATACGCAGTATTTT
>.|TRBJ1-4|few|TRBV24-1
CATSDYPHEKLFF
TGTGCCACCAGTGATTACCCCCATGAAAAACTGTTTTTT
>TRBD1|TRBJ1-2|few|TRBV13
CASSFRTGANYGYTF
TGTGCCAGCAGCTTCCGGACAGGGGCGAACTATGGCTACACCTTC
>TRBD1|TRBJ1-5|few|TRBV20-1
CSAKAPQGGYQPQHF
TGCAGTGCTAAAGCCCCACAGGGGGGCTATCAGCCCCAGCATTTT
>TRBD2|TRBJ2-1|many|TRBV11-3
CASSEGLALEQFF
TGTGCCAGCAGCGAGGGACTAGCCCTTGAGCAGTTCTTC
>TRBD2|TRBJ2-7|many|TRBV7-9
CASSLAAGTDSYEQYF
TGTGCCAGCAGCTTAGCAGCGGGGACGGACTCCTACGAGCAGTACTTC
>.|TRBJ2-5|many|TRBV7-3
CASSSQAVGTQYF
TGTGCCAGCAGCTCTCAGGCCGTAGGTACCCAGTACTTC
>TRBD2|TRBJ2-1|many|TRBV6-5
CASRYPGLAGGEQFF
TGTGCCAGCAGGTACCCCGGACTAGCGGGAGGTGAGCAGTTCTTC
>.|TRBJ1-2|.|TRBV20-1
CSARGDAGGYTF
TGCAGTGCTAGGGGGGACGCCGGGGGCTACACCTTC
>.|TRBJ1-3|many|TRBV28
CASSLKRNTIYF
TGTGCCAGCAGTTTAAAGAGAAACACCATATATTTT
>TRBD1|TRBJ1-2|.|TRBV7-2
CASSPQGILKYYGYTF
TGTGCCAGCAGCCCACAGGGGATATTGAAGTACTATGGCTACACCTTC
>.|TRBJ2-7|many|TRBV6-1
CASSEAAGGYEQYF
TGTGCCAGCAGTGAAGCGGCCGGGGGCTACGAGCAGTACTTC
>TRBD2|TRBJ2-1|.|TRBV3-1
CASSQAPSGTYNEQFF
TGTGCCAGCAGCCAAGCGCCTAGCGGGACTTACAATGAGCAGTTCTTC
>.|TRBJ1-2|.|TRBV14
CASSQGPGALFGGYTF
TGTGCCAGCAGCCAAGGTCCGGGCGCTTTATTTGGTGGCTACACCTTC
>TRBD1|TRBJ2-4|.|TRBV9
CASSGQGRAKNIQYF
TGTGCCAGCAGCGGACAGGGAAGGGCCAAAAACATTCAGTACTTC
>TRBD1|TRBJ2-7|many|TRBV5-1
CASSSGQGLGEQYF
TGCGCCAGCAGCTCAGGACAGGGGTTGGGTGAGCAGTACTTC
>.|TRBJ1-2|.|TRBV7-9
CASSFLQRNYGYTF
TGTGCCAGCAGCTTCCTCCAGAGGAACTATGGCTACACCTTC
>.|TRBJ1-4|many|TRBV28
CASSFNRERNEKLFF
TGTGCCAGCAGTTTCAACAGGGAGCGTAATGAAAAACTGTTTTTT
>.|TRBJ2-7|many|TRBV28
CASSLTRSYEQYF
TGTGCCAGCAGCCTTACCCGTTCCTACGAGCAGTACTTC
>TRBD1|TRBJ1-2|few|TRBV18
CASSQPGTGNYGYTF
TGTGCCAGCTCGCAACCCGGGACAGGGAACTATGGCTACACCTTC
>.|TRBJ1-5|many|TRBV6-1
CASSEAGGSGQPQHF
TGTGCCAGCAGTGAAGCTGGGGGGAGCGGTCAGCCCCAGCATTTT
>TRBD2|TRBJ2-3|once|TRBV9
CASSPISGLAIADTQYF
TGTGCCAGCAGCCCAATCTCGGGACTAGCGATCGCAGATACGCAGTATTTT
>.|TRBJ2-7|.|TRBV7-2
CASSLVVVDSYEQYF
TGTGCCAGCAGCTTAGTCGTAGTGGACTCCTACGAGCAGTACTTC
>TRBD1|TRBJ2-1|.|TRBV2
CASMPGTGGNPEQFF
TGTGCCAGCATGCCCGGGACAGGCGGGAACCCCGAGCAGTTCTTC
>.|TRBJ2-3|few|TRBV28
CASKDSVTDTQYF
TGTGCCAGCAAGGATTCCGTCACAGATACGCAGTATTTT
>.|TRBJ2-1|many|TRBV11-3
CASSQKNEQFF
TGTGCCAGCAGCCAGAAAAATGAGCAGTTCTTC
>.|TRBJ2-5|.|TRBV25-1
CASTQQGSETQYF
TGTGCCAGCACTCAACAGGGTTCGGAGACCCAGTACTTC
>.|TRBJ1-1|many|TRBV15
CATSGGLNTEAFF
TGTGCCACCAGCGGGGGGTTGAACACTGAAGCTTTCTTT
>.|TRBJ1-1|.|TRBV3-1
CASSLRQIQNTEAFF
TGTGCCAGCAGCCTACGACAGATACAGAACACTGAAGCTTTCTTT
>.|TRBJ2-2|many|TRBV20-1
CSARGNGPEGNTGELFF
TGCAGTGCTAGGGGGAACGGGCCCGAAGGGAACACCGGGGAGCTGTTTTTT
>.|TRBJ2-6|many|TRBV28
CASSSSPSTGANVLTF
TGTGCCAGCAGTTCCTCTCCGTCGACTGGGGCCAACGTCCTGACTTTC
>TRBD2|TRBJ2-5|.|TRBV27
CASSLLAGLAEIPHQETQYF
TGTGCCAGCAGTTTATTAGCGGGACTAGCGGAGATCCCGCACCAAGAGACCCAGTACTTC